The present T cell receptor (beta chain) was sequenced within a study of blood T cell repertoires in COVID-19. Study as a whole: T cells, B-cell-depleted T cells, or PBMCs provided the cDNA or gDNA that served as material.

The CDR3 length is 11 residues. Trimming pared 8 bases from V and 11 bases from J, leaving 15 bases between. Germline CDR1 is WSHSY and CDR2 is SAAADI. How the authors handled the data: Reference gene primer amplification yielded estimated nucleated cell counts. Profiling relied on immunoSEQ multiplex PCR, and the TCRdb table lists in-frame clones only, not all of them. V and J calls and clone size come straight from that table; D and trimming were deduced from the DNA. This sample has about 140,000 clones, with 80% to 85% found just once. The V gene is TRBV10-2, the J gene TRBJ1-1; maybe TRBD1 (6 bases). This receptor was identified in a woman aged 60 to 75 with active or convalescent COVID-19. Sequences were obtained from peripheral blood. The CDR3 spells CASGPAGAAFF. CDR3 coding DNA: TGCGCCAGCGGCCCCGCAGGGGCGGCTTTCTTT.